The sequence of this T cell receptor (beta chain) was determined in a study of neoadjuvant anti-PD-1 for oral cavity cancer. Study at large: Around day 43, patients without progression received a fourth nivolumab dose before surgery. Study results and caveats: With three patients per group, TCR findings need larger cohorts. PBMC Gini-index clonality exceeded responders' in non-responders post-nivolumab. Higher pretreatment Treg/Th17 ratios tracked higher pretreatment blood clonality.

CDR3 length: 15 residues. V lost 7 bases and J lost 0, with 13 bases in between. The germline gives CDR1 MDHEN, CDR2 SYDVKM. Repertoires were generated with immunoSEQ multiplex PCR, while TCRdb's copy carries only in-frame clones and drops some. The sample consists of about 72,000 clones, 70% to 90% of them appearing once. Time point indicated: after neoadjuvant nivolumab, at surgical resection. In regard to this clone: What it binds is not known.

The V and J genes are TRBV28 and TRBJ2-1, with D perhaps being TRBD1 or TRBD2 (5 bases each). This TCR derives from a person aged 40-85 years with oral cavity squamous cell carcinoma. This specimen consisted of PBMCs, obtained after nivolumab (anti-PD-1) treatment. The CDR3 nucleotides are TGTGCCAGCAAAGAGGGGTCCACCTCCTACAATGAGCAGTTCTTC. Protein: CASKEGSTSYNEQFF.